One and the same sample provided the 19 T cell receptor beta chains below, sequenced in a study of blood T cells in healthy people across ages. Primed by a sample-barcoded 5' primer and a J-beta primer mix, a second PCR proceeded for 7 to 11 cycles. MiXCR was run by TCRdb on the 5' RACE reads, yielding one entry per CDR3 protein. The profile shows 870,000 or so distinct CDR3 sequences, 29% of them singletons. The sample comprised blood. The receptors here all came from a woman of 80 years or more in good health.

CDR3 region: CASARDRENTEAFF. As DNA, the CDR3 is TGCGCCAGCGCCAGGGACAGGGAGAACACTGAAGCTTTCTTT. The gene calls are TRBV5-1 and TRBJ1-1; 9 bases map to TRBD1. The V gene's germline CDR1 is SGHRS and CDR2 YFSETQ. V was clipped by 7 bases and J by 1 base; unmatched bases: 5. There are 14 residues in the CDR3.

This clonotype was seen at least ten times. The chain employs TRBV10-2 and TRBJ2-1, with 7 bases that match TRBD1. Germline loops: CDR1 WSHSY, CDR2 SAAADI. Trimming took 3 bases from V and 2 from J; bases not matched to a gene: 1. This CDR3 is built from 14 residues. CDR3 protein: CASSEQGPYNEQFF. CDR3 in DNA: TGCGCCAGCAGTGAACAGGGGCCCTACAATGAGCAGTTCTTC.

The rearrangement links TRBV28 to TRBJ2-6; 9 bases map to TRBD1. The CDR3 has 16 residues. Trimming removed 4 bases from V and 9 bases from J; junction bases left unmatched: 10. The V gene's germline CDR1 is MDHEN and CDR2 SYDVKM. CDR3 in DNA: TGTGCCAGCAGTTCATCGGGGACAGGGAAAGTCAACGTCCTGACTTTC. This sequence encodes CASSSSGTGKVNVLTF.

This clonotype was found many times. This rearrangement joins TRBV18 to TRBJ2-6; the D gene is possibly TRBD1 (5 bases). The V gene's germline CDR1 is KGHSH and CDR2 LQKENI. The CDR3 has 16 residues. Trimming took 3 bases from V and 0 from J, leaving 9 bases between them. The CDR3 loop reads CASSPLGDSGANVLTF. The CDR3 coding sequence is TGTGCCAGCTCACCTCTAGGGGACTCTGGGGCCAACGTCCTGACTTTC. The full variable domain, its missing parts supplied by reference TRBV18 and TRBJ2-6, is NAGVMQNPRHLVRRRGQEARLRCSPMKGHSHVYWYRQLPEEGLKFMVYLQKENIIDESGMPKERFSAEFPKEGPSILRIQQVVRGDSAAYFCASSPLGDSGANVLTFGAGSRLTVL.

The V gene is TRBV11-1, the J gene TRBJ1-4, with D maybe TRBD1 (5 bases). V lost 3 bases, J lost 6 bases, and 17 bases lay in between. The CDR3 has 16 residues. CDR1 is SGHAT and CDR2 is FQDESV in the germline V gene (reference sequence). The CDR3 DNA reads TGTGCCAGCAGCTTCGGTTACGGGACTAACGATGAAAAACTGTTTTTT. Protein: CASSFGYGTNDEKLFF.

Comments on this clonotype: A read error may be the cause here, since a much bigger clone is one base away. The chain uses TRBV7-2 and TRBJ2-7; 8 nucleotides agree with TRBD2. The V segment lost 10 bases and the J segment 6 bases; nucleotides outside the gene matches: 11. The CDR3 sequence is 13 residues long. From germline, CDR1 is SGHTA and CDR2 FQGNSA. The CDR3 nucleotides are TGTGCCACTTCCCGGGAGGGTTGGAGCGAGCAGTACTTC. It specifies CATSREGWSEQYF.

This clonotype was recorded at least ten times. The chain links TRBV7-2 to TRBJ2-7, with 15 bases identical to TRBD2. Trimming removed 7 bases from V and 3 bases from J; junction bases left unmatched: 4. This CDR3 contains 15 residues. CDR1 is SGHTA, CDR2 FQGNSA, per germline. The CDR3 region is CASTEGLAGGYEQYF. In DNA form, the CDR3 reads TGTGCCAGCACTGAGGGACTAGCGGGGGGCTACGAGCAGTACTTC. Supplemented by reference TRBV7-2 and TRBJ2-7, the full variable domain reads GAGVSQSPSNKVTEKGKDVELRCDPISGHTALYWYRQSLGQGLEFLIYFQGNSAPDKSGLPSDRFSAERTGGSVSTLTIQRTQQEDSAVYLCASTEGLAGGYEQYFGPGTRLTVT.

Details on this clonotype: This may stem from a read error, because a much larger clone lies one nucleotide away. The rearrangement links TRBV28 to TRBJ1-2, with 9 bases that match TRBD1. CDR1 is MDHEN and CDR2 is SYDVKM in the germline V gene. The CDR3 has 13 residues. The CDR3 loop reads CAGRDGQGLGYTF. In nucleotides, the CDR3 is TGTGCCGGCAGGGACGGACAGGGGTTGGGCTACACCTTC.

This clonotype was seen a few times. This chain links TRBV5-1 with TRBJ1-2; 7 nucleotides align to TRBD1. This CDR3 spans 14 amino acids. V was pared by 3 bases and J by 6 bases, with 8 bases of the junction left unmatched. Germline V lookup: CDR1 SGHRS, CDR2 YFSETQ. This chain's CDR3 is CASSSQGGVDGYTF. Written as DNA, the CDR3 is TGCGCCAGCAGCTCCCAGGGGGGGGTCGATGGCTACACCTTC.

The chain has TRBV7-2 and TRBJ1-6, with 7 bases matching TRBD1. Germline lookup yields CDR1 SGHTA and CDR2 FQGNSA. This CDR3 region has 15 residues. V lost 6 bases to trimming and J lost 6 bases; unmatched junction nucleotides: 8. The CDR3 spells CASRRDRNSNSPLHF. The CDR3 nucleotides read TGTGCCAGCAGAAGGGACAGAAATTCTAATTCACCCCTCCACTTT.

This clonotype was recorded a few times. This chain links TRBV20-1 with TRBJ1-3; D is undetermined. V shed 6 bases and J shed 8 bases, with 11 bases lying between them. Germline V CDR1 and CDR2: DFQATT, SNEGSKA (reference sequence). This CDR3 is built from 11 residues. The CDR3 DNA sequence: TGCAGTGCGGTCCAGCGGGACACCATATATTTT. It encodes CSAVQRDTIYF.

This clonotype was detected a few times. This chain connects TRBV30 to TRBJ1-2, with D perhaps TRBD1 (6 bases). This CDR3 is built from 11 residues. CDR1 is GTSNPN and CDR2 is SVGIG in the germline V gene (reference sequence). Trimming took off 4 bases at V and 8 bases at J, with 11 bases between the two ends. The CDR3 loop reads CAWTLQGGYTF. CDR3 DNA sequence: TGTGCCTGGACCCTACAGGGAGGCTACACCTTC.

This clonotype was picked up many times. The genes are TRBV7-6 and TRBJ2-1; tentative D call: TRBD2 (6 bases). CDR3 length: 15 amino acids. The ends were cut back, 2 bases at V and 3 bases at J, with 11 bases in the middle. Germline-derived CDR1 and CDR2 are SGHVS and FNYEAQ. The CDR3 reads CASSLWLADYNEQFF. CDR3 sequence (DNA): TGTGCCAGCAGCTTATGGTTAGCGGACTACAATGAGCAGTTCTTC. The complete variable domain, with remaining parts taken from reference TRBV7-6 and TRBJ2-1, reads GAGVSQSPRYKVTKRGQDVALRCDPISGHVSLYWYRQALGQGPEFLTYFNYEAQQDKSGLPNDRFSAERPEGSISTLTIQRTEQRDSAMYRCASSLWLADYNEQFFGPGTRLTVL.

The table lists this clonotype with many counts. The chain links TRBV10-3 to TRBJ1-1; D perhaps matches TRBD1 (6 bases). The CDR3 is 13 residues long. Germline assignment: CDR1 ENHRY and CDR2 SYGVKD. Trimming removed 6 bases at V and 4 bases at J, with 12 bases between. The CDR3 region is CAIRRTAPTEAFF. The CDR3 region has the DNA TGTGCCATCAGGAGGACAGCCCCCACTGAAGCTTTCTTT.

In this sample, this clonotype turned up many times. CDR3 bases: TGTGCCAGCAGTTCCATCCCGGGACTCGCCTACGAGCAGTACTTC. Translation gives CASSSIPGLAYEQYF. This chain links TRBV27 with TRBJ2-7; tentative D call: TRBD2 (6 bases). Trimming took off 4 bases at V and 2 bases at J, with 15 bases between the two ends. Germline V gene lookup returns CDR1 MNHEY and CDR2 SMNVEV (reference sequence). This CDR3 has 15 amino acids.

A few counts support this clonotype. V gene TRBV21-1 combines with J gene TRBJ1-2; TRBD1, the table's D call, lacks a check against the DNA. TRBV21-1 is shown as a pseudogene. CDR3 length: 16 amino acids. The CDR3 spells CASSPRGEEQGQGYTF. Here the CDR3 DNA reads TGTGCCAGCAGCCCCCGGGGGGAAGAGCAGGGTCAAGGCTACACCTTC.

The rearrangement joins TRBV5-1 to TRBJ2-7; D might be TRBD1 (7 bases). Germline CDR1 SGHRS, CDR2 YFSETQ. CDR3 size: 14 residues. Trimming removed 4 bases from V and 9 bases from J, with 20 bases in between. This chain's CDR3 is CASSPGQVGGGQYF. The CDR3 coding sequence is TGCGCCAGCAGCCCTGGACAGGTGGGGGGCGGGCAGTACTTC.

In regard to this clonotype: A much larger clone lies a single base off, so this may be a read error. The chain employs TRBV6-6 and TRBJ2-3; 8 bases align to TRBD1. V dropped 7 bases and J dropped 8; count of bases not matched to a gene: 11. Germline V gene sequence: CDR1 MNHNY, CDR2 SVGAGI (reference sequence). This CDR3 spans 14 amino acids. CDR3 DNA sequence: TGTGCCAGCAAACCAGGGGGCTCAGTAGGTACGCAGTATTTT. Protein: CASKPGGSVGTQYF.

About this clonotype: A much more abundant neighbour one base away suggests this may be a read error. The CDR3 DNA reads as TGTGCCAGCAGTTCCGGGACAGTAGGCGAGCAGTACTTC. Translation gives CASSSGTVGEQYF. The gene calls are TRBV28 and TRBJ2-4, with 7 bases matching TRBD1. The end of the DNA aligns better with TRBJ2-7, so the J call may be wrong. Germline loops: CDR1 MDHEN, CDR2 SYDVKM. CDR3 length: 13 residues.